The sample holds many counts of the clone carrying this T cell receptor beta chain. What it recognizes is unknown. 5'RACE template switching generated TCR cDNA, adding a universal primer site and UMIs. TCRdb reprocessed the 5' RACE reads with MiXCR, giving one entry per CDR3 protein. The sample lists more than 95,000 distinct CDR3 sequences, around 7.2% occurring once. This entry is derived from a study of T cells after yellow fever vaccination. Study-wide results and limits: Reappearance after the booster was observed for most primary-vaccination clones (around 95% CD4, less than 90% CD8). High-abundance clonotypes from the bulk population could contaminate FACS-sorted repertoires. The appearance of a small share of clonotypes in both CD4 and CD8 compartments was observed.

The CDR3 has 15 amino acids. With 3 bases clipped from V and 4 bases from J, the junction kept 4 bases outside the gene matches. Germline CDR1 SGHDT, CDR2 YYEEEE. The chain carries TRBV5-6 and TRBJ2-6; 7 bases fit TRBD1. Material: CD4+ T cells sorted from PBMCs, obtained approximately 40 days after the first yellow fever vaccination. This TCR derives from a young man who received the YFV17D yellow fever vaccine. For the CDR3, the DNA is TGTGCCAGCAGCTCAAGGACAGGAGGGGCCAACGTCCTGACTTTC. Residues: CASSSRTGGANVLTF.